What follows is one T cell receptor beta chain and its context. Its antigen is as yet unknown. The source of the sample is a study of PD-L1 blockade in urothelial cancer. The overall study: It was at 3 weeks (second dose) and 6 weeks after treatment start that blood was analyzed. General observations from the study: Durable-benefit patients had greater expansion of tumor-associated blood clones at 3 weeks.

V shed 2 bases, J shed 4 bases, and the junction held 9 bases outside the gene matches. The CDR3 extends over 17 amino acids. Germline assignment: CDR1 LGHNA and CDR2 YNFKEQ. Time point described: peripheral blood 6 weeks after treatment start. Patients had locally advanced or metastatic urothelial carcinoma. Only in-frame clones appear in the TCRdb table, and some are missing; sequencing was by immunoSEQ multiplex PCR. Of more than 90,000 clones listed, approximately 89% were seen once; the top ten hold around 4%. The receptor's source is a man between 60 and 75 years old with urothelial cancer. This chain uses TRBV4-2 with TRBJ2-3, with 10 bases identical to TRBD2. Specimen: PBMCs, collected around atezolizumab (anti-PD-L1) treatment. The CDR3 is CASSQLSGGEGSDTQYF. CDR3 DNA sequence: TGTGCCAGCAGCCAACTAAGCGGGGGGGAAGGCTCAGATACGCAGTATTTT.